A selection of T cell receptor beta chains follows, all from one sample in a study of shared clonotypes between healthy human individuals. Produced via immunoSEQ multiplex PCR; TCRdb's table is partial and in-frame only. This sample has roughly 1,500,000 clones, with approximately 98% found just once. The specimen was naive CD4+ T cells sorted from blood. The receptors were gathered from a man younger than 40 in good health. The CDR3 runs from the conserved cysteine through the conserved F or W. A D gene is named only where the DNA matches it firmly. Clone size is stated in some rows and not others, as once, few, many or a class when expanded.

V gene	clone size	D gene	J gene	CDR3 DNA	CDR3 protein
TRBV5-3	-	TRBD1	TRBJ2-1	TGTGCCAGAAGCTTGGGCTTGCTGCAGGGGGATTGGTCCTACAATGAGCAGTTCTTC	CARSLGLLQGDWSYNEQFF
TRBV14	-	TRBD1	TRBJ1-3	TGTGCCAGCAGTCTTACAGGGGCGGGAAACACCATATATTTT	CASSLTGAGNTIYF
TRBV2	once	-	TRBJ2-1	TGTGCCAGTCGACCCGGGACCACTGAGGTGCAGTTCTTC	CASRPGTTEVQFF
TRBV7-9	-	-	TRBJ1-4	TGTGCCAGCAGCTTATCTCAGGGGTTTAATGAAAAACTGTTTTTT	CASSLSQGFNEKLFF
TRBV2	-	-	TRBJ2-5	TGTGCCAGCAGTTGGGCGACCCAGTACTTC	CASSWATQYF
TRBV28	-	-	TRBJ2-7	TGTGCCAGCAGTTTCGGGGGAAGGTTCTACGAGCAGTACTTC	CASSFGGRFYEQYF
TRBV11-2	-	TRBD2	TRBJ2-1	TGTGCCAGCAGCTTACCAGCGGGAGGGTACAATGAGCAGTTCTTC	CASSLPAGGYNEQFF
TRBV10-3	-	-	TRBJ1-2	TGTGCCATCAGTGAGTCAGGTAACTGGCTCGGCTACACCTTC	CAISESGNWLGYTF
TRBV6-4	-	-	TRBJ2-1	TGTGCCAGCAGGTGGGCGGGGACCTACAATGAGCAGTTCTTC	CASRWAGTYNEQFF
TRBV18	-	-	TRBJ1-1	TGTGCCAGCTCGTCGAGCAGTCCGAACACTGAAGCTTTCTTT	CASSSSSPNTEAFF
TRBV5-4	once	-	TRBJ1-1	TGTACCAGCAGCGATACACGGACGGGTAACACTGAAGCTTTCTTT	CTSSDTRTGNTEAFF
TRBV5-4	-	-	TRBJ2-2	TGTGCCAGCTCCGGAGGGAACACCGGGGAGCTGTTTTTT	CASSGGNTGELFF
TRBV10-3	-	-	TRBJ2-7	TGTGCCATCGGGCAGGCCTACGAGCAGTACTTC	CAIGQAYEQYF
TRBV9	once	-	TRBJ1-1	TGTGCCAGCAGCCTAGCCGGCGGACAGACCCTTACTGAAGCTTTCTTT	CASSLAGGQTLTEAFF
TRBV10-3	-	-	TRBJ2-2	TGTGCCATCAATCCAGGGGTGAACACCGGGGAGCTGTTTTTT	CAINPGVNTGELFF
TRBV9	-	TRBD1	TRBJ2-4	TGTGCCAGCAGCGCCACCGGGACAGGGGTCAAAAACATTCAGTACTTC	CASSATGTGVKNIQYF
TRBV11-2	-	-	TRBJ2-7	TGTGCCAGCAGCTCTATCTCCGGGAGTCCCAGGAGCTCCTACGAGCAGTACTTC	CASSSISGSPRSSYEQYF
TRBV6-5	-	-	TRBJ2-1	TGTGCCAGCAGGTTTACCCTGGAGATTAAGGATGAGCAGTTCTTC	CASRFTLEIKDEQFF
TRBV19	-	-	TRBJ1-5	TGTGCCAGTAGTATAGGAGGGGCCCCTGGTCAGCCCCAGCATTTT	CASSIGGAPGQPQHF
TRBV9	-	TRBD2	TRBJ2-2	TGTGCCAGCAGCGTCTTGAGCGGGAGCGGCTCCGGGGAGCTGTTTTTT	CASSVLSGSGSGELFF
TRBV14	once	-	TRBJ2-1	TGTGCCAGCAGCCAATCTTTGACAGGCAATGAGCAGTTCTTC	CASSQSLTGNEQFF
TRBV10-3	-	TRBD1	TRBJ1-2	TGTGCCATCAGGAGGGACCGCAACAGGGGGCCTGAGGGCTACACCTTC	CAIRRDRNRGPEGYTF
TRBV25-1	-	-	TRBJ1-1	TGTGCCAGCAGCAGGGTTCCCACTGAAGCTTTCTTT	CASSRVPTEAFF
TRBV27	-	-	TRBJ2-7	TGTGCCAGCAGCCTTCAACCCCCGTTGGGCTACGAGCAGTACTTC	CASSLQPPLGYEQYF
TRBV19	-	TRBD1	TRBJ1-5	TGTGCCAGTACTAAGGACAGGGTATATAGCAATCAGCCCCAGCATTTT	CASTKDRVYSNQPQHF
TRBV6-4	-	-	TRBJ2-1	TGTGCCAGCAGTGAACCACGGACCAGACCGGGACTCGACCCGAAGGAGCAGTTCTTC	CASSEPRTRPGLDPKEQFF
TRBV29-1	-	-	TRBJ2-2	TGCAGCGCGGATGGGACCGGGGAGCTGTTTTTT	CSADGTGELFF
TRBV28	-	TRBD2	TRBJ2-3	TGTGCCAGCAGTCCCTGGACTAGCGGGAACGCAGATACGCAGTATTTT	CASSPWTSGNADTQYF
TRBV5-1	-	TRBD1	TRBJ1-2	TGCGCCAGCAGCTCCACCCCGGGACAGGGTCCCTATGGCTACACCTTC	CASSSTPGQGPYGYTF
TRBV18	few	-	TRBJ1-1	TGTGCCAGCTCACAGGTAGGGACTGAAGCTTTCTTT	CASSQVGTEAFF
TRBV27	-	TRBD1	TRBJ2-5	TGTGCCAGCAGTAAAGGGGACAGGGGATTAGAGACCCAGTACTTC	CASSKGDRGLETQYF
TRBV7-9	-	TRBD1	TRBJ1-2	TGTGCCAGCAGCTTAGCCGACAGGGCTACAAACTATGGCTACACCTTC	CASSLADRATNYGYTF
TRBV2	-	-	TRBJ2-3	TGTGCCAGCAGTGATTCTTCCAGGAGCACAGATACGCAGTATTTT	CASSDSSRSTDTQYF
TRBV6-5	-	-	TRBJ2-1	TGTGCCAGCACCCAGTCGGTATACAATGAGCAGTTCTTC	CASTQSVYNEQFF
TRBV2	-	-	TRBJ2-7	TGTGCCAGCAGGCCCCGGTCTGGCGAGCAGTACTTC	CASRPRSGEQYF
TRBV27	-	-	TRBJ1-5	TGTGCCAGCAGTCGGCAAGGGGATTATAGCAATCAGCCCCAGCATTTT	CASSRQGDYSNQPQHF
TRBV5-8	-	-	TRBJ1-1	TGTGCCAGCAGCTTACCCGGGGGCGTTGGTACTGAAGCTTTCTTT	CASSLPGGVGTEAFF
TRBV19	once	-	TRBJ1-2	TGTGCCAGTAGTACAGCCCCGGCCGGGGTCGGCTACACCTTC	CASSTAPAGVGYTF
TRBV11-2	-	-	TRBJ2-1	TGTGCCAGCAGCATACAGCTATCTAGTGATAATGAGCAGTTCTTC	CASSIQLSSDNEQFF
TRBV7-8	-	-	TRBJ1-5	TGTGCCAGCAGCCCGCCCGGCGGGGGCCGGGAGCCCCAGCATTTT	CASSPPGGGREPQHF
TRBV5-1	-	-	TRBJ2-1	TGCGCCAGCAGCTTGGGGACCCTTGGGAATGAGCAGTTCTTC	CASSLGTLGNEQFF
TRBV29-1	-	-	TRBJ2-1	TGCAGCGTTGCCCCAGGGGTCAATGAGCAGTTCTTC	CSVAPGVNEQFF
TRBV4-1	-	TRBD1	TRBJ2-7	TGCGCCAGCAGCCGCCGGTATGGACAGGGGGTAAGTGGTGGAGGACTGTACGAGCAGTACTTC	CASSRRYGQGVSGGGLYEQYF
TRBV12-5	-	-	TRBJ2-3	TGTGCTAGTGGTTTGGGGACCCAAGTGGCAGATACGCAGTATTTT	CASGLGTQVADTQYF
TRBV9	once	-	TRBJ2-1	TGTGCCAGCAGCGCCCGGGACACATCTTACAATGAGCAGTTCTTC	CASSARDTSYNEQFF
TRBV5-4	-	-	TRBJ1-1	TGTGCCAGCAGCCCACCGAGGGCAGGGGCCGCGAACACTGAAGCTTTCTTT	CASSPPRAGAANTEAFF
TRBV7-2	-	TRBD2	TRBJ2-3	TGTGCCAGCAGCTTAGAGGCTAGCGGGAGGGATACGCAGTATTTT	CASSLEASGRDTQYF
TRBV5-1	few	-	TRBJ2-7	TGCGCCAGCAGCTTCCCAGGGGACGAGCAGTACTTC	CASSFPGDEQYF
TRBV9	-	TRBD2	TRBJ2-7	TGTGCCAGCAGCGTAGAGGCCGTCTCGGGACTAGCGGGAAACGAGCAGTACTTC	CASSVEAVSGLAGNEQYF
TRBV20-1	-	-	TRBJ1-4	TGCAGTGTCGCGACAATTGAAAAACTGTTTTTT	CSVATIEKLFF
TRBV4-3	-	-	TRBJ2-1	TGCGCCAGCAGCCAAGGAACTAGCCCGGTCTACAATGAGCAGTTCTTC	CASSQGTSPVYNEQFF
TRBV19	-	TRBD2	TRBJ2-2	TGTGCCAGTAGTTTACGACTAGCGGGAGTATCCGGGGAGCTGTTTTTT	CASSLRLAGVSGELFF
TRBV4-1	-	TRBD2	TRBJ2-1	TGCGCCAGCAGCCAAGCTTGGACTAGCGGGAGCAATTTTCCCGATGAGCAGTTCTTC	CASSQAWTSGSNFPDEQFF
TRBV2	-	-	TRBJ1-1	TGTGCCAGCAGGTACATCCGGGACACTGAAGCTTTCTTT	CASRYIRDTEAFF
TRBV7-9	-	-	TRBJ2-3	TGTGCCAGCCGGGCCAGATATACAGATACGCAGTATTTT	CASRARYTDTQYF
TRBV6-6	-	TRBD1	TRBJ1-2	TGTGCCAGCAGTTACCCCCACAGGGGGCAGGGGGGCTACACCTTC	CASSYPHRGQGGYTF
TRBV10-1	-	-	TRBJ1-5	TGCGCCAGCAGTGAGTCAGACGGTCAGCCCCAGCATTTT	CASSESDGQPQHF